A selection of T cell receptor beta chains follows, all from one sample in a study of read filtering for tumor transcriptome and immune sequencing. TCRdb used MiXCR to reprocess the reads, holding one entry per CDR3 protein. The data show 50,000 to 65,000 distinct CDR3 sequences, with roughly 20% seen just once and about a tenth held by the top ten. What was sequenced was a population of CD138-negative cells sorted from bone marrow. The receptors originated from a donor aged 40 or older with multiple myeloma. Both conserved end residues are part of each CDR3. Each record gives: V gene, clone size, J gene, D gene, CDR3 protein, CDR3 DNA. A D gene is named only where the DNA matches it firmly. Only some rows state a clone size, as once, few, many or a class for expanded clones.

V gene: TRBV12-3/TRBV12-4; clone size: many; J gene: TRBJ2-3; D gene: -; CDR3 protein: CASSSTGGAQYF; CDR3 DNA: TGTGCCAGCAGTTCGACCGGGGGCGCGCAGTATTTT
V gene: TRBV30; clone size: many; J gene: TRBJ2-1; D gene: -; CDR3 protein: CAWSWDGQRNEQFF; CDR3 DNA: TGTGCCTGGAGTTGGGACGGTCAAAGGAATGAGCAGTTCTTC
V gene: TRBV29-1; clone size: -; J gene: TRBJ2-5; D gene: -; CDR3 protein: CSAMKGGEETQYF; CDR3 DNA: TGCAGCGCAATGAAGGGGGGCGAAGAGACCCAGTACTTC
V gene: TRBV30; clone size: many; J gene: TRBJ2-3; D gene: TRBD1; CDR3 protein: CAWSPLGDRGTDTQYF; CDR3 DNA: TGTGCCTGGAGTCCCCTGGGGGACAGGGGAACAGATACGCAGTATTTT
V gene: TRBV5-1; clone size: many; J gene: TRBJ2-2; D gene: -; CDR3 protein: CASSAPFGLNTGELFF; CDR3 DNA: TGCGCCAGCAGCGCCCCCTTTGGATTGAACACCGGGGAGCTGTTTTTT
V gene: TRBV5-4; clone size: many; J gene: TRBJ2-3; D gene: -; CDR3 protein: CASSSPLARSTDTQYF; CDR3 DNA: TGTGCCAGCAGCTCACCACTAGCCCGGAGCACAGATACGCAGTATTTT
V gene: TRBV3-1; clone size: many; J gene: TRBJ2-6; D gene: -; CDR3 protein: CASSQDIRASGANVLTF; CDR3 DNA: TGTGCCAGCAGCCAAGATATCAGGGCATCTGGGGCCAACGTCCTGACTTTC
V gene: TRBV5-1; clone size: many; J gene: TRBJ1-4; D gene: TRBD1; CDR3 protein: CASSFPGQDEKLFF; CDR3 DNA: TGCGCCAGCAGCTTTCCGGGACAGGATGAAAAACTGTTTTTT
V gene: TRBV2; clone size: -; J gene: TRBJ1-1; D gene: -; CDR3 protein: CASSDRRNTEAFF; CDR3 DNA: TGTGCCAGCAGCGACAGAAGGAACACTGAAGCTTTCTTT
V gene: TRBV2; clone size: many; J gene: TRBJ2-1; D gene: TRBD2; CDR3 protein: CASLGELAAYNEQFF; CDR3 DNA: TGTGCCAGCCTTGGGGAACTAGCGGCATACAATGAGCAGTTCTTC
V gene: TRBV6-2/TRBV6-3; clone size: -; J gene: TRBJ2-2; D gene: -; CDR3 protein: CASRRPGNTRELFF; CDR3 DNA: TGTGCCAGCAGACGACCGGGGAACACCAGGGAGCTGTTTTTC
V gene: TRBV7-8; clone size: few; J gene: TRBJ2-5; D gene: -; CDR3 protein: CASSLERGVQETQYF; CDR3 DNA: TGTGCCAGCAGCTTAGAGAGGGGGGTACAAGAGACCCAGTACTTC
V gene: TRBV20-1; clone size: many; J gene: TRBJ2-5; D gene: -; CDR3 protein: CSAQYPGHIIQETQYF; CDR3 DNA: TGCAGTGCTCAATACCCGGGACATATAATCCAAGAGACCCAGTACTTC
V gene: TRBV10-3; clone size: many; J gene: TRBJ2-3; D gene: -; CDR3 protein: CAIRVGTSTDTQYF; CDR3 DNA: TGTGCCATCAGAGTCGGGACTAGCACAGATACGCAGTATTTT
V gene: TRBV7-2; clone size: -; J gene: TRBJ2-1; D gene: TRBD2; CDR3 protein: CASSSLAGGPGDQFF; CDR3 DNA: TGTGCTAGCAGCTCCCTAGCGGGAGGGCCTGGTGATCAGTTCTTC
V gene: TRBV20-1; clone size: many; J gene: TRBJ2-5; D gene: TRBD2; CDR3 protein: CSASREGMRGETQYF; CDR3 DNA: TGCAGTGCTAGCCGGGAGGGAATGCGGGGAGAGACCCAGTACTTC
V gene: TRBV11-1; clone size: many; J gene: TRBJ2-2; D gene: -; CDR3 protein: CASSLDGPRAGELFF; CDR3 DNA: TGTGCCAGCAGCTTAGACGGTCCTAGGGCCGGGGAGCTGTTTTTT
V gene: TRBV7-9; clone size: -; J gene: TRBJ2-1; D gene: -; CDR3 protein: CASSLGASSYSEQFF; CDR3 DNA: TGTGCCAGCAGCTTAGGGGCTAGCTCCTACAGTGAGCAGTTCTTC
V gene: TRBV14; clone size: few; J gene: TRBJ1-1; D gene: TRBD1; CDR3 protein: CASTIGTGATEAFF; CDR3 DNA: TGTGCCAGCACAATCGGGACAGGGGCCACTGAAGCTTTCTTT
V gene: TRBV29-1; clone size: many; J gene: TRBJ2-5; D gene: TRBD1; CDR3 protein: CSVDMGQGVETQYF; CDR3 DNA: TGCAGCGTTGATATGGGACAGGGGGTCGAGACCCAGTACTTC
V gene: TRBV12-3/TRBV12-4; clone size: many; J gene: TRBJ1-1; D gene: -; CDR3 protein: CASSRTGRNTEAFF; CDR3 DNA: TGTGCCAGCAGCAGGACGGGGCGGAACACTGAAGCTTTCTTT
V gene: TRBV5-6; clone size: many; J gene: TRBJ2-7; D gene: -; CDR3 protein: CASSGGIYEQYF; CDR3 DNA: TGTGCCAGCTCCGGGGGCATCTACGAGCAGTACTTC
V gene: TRBV2; clone size: few; J gene: TRBJ2-7; D gene: TRBD1; CDR3 protein: CASSVDRNSYEQYF; CDR3 DNA: TGTGCCAGCAGTGTGGACAGGAACTCCTACGAGCAGTACTTC
V gene: TRBV7-9; clone size: many; J gene: TRBJ2-7; D gene: -; CDR3 protein: CASSFTGSYEQYF; CDR3 DNA: TGTGCCAGCAGCTTTACAGGGTCCTACGAGCAGTACTTC
V gene: TRBV5-6; clone size: few; J gene: TRBJ1-5; D gene: -; CDR3 protein: CASSLAGWNQHF; CDR3 DNA: TGTGCCAGCAGCTTGGCCGGTTGGAACCAGCATTTT
V gene: TRBV14; clone size: many; J gene: TRBJ2-3; D gene: -; CDR3 protein: CASSHERSTDTQYF; CDR3 DNA: TGTGCCAGCAGCCATGAGAGAAGCACAGATACGCAGTATTTT
V gene: TRBV29-1; clone size: many; J gene: TRBJ1-1; D gene: TRBD1; CDR3 protein: CSVGGDRGRVGAFF; CDR3 DNA: TGCAGCGTTGGAGGAGACAGGGGAAGGGTTGGGGCTTTCTTT
V gene: TRBV2; clone size: many; J gene: TRBJ2-2; D gene: TRBD2; CDR3 protein: CASGTSGGNTGELFF; CDR3 DNA: TGTGCCAGCGGGACTAGCGGGGGGAACACCGGGGAGCTGTTTTTT
V gene: TRBV7-9; clone size: -; J gene: TRBJ2-7; D gene: TRBD1; CDR3 protein: CASSSTGGRYEQYF; CDR3 DNA: TGTGCCAGCAGCTCGACAGGGGGCAGGTACGAGCAGTACTTC
V gene: TRBV7-2; clone size: -; J gene: TRBJ2-1; D gene: -; CDR3 protein: CASSQDLSTGPGDEQFF; CDR3 DNA: TGTGCCAGCAGCCAAGATTTGAGCACCGGTCCCGGCGATGAGCAGTTCTTC
V gene: TRBV7-9; clone size: medium-sized; J gene: TRBJ2-1; D gene: TRBD2; CDR3 protein: CASSGRLAGDLNEQFF; CDR3 DNA: TGTGCCAGCAGTGGAAGACTAGCGGGAGATCTAAATGAGCAGTTCTTC
V gene: TRBV29-1; clone size: many; J gene: TRBJ1-2; D gene: -; CDR3 protein: CSVERVGTPNYGYTF; CDR3 DNA: TGCAGCGTTGAGAGGGTGGGGACTCCTAACTATGGCTACACCTTC
V gene: TRBV3-1; clone size: -; J gene: TRBJ2-1; D gene: -; CDR3 protein: CASCQGPFSYNEQFF; CDR3 DNA: TGTGCCAGCTGCCAAGGACCATTCTCCTACAATGAACAGTTCTTC
V gene: TRBV2; clone size: -; J gene: TRBJ1-5; D gene: -; CDR3 protein: CASSEAGVEQPQHF; CDR3 DNA: TGTGCCAGCAGTGAAGCAGGGGTCGAGCAGCCCCAGCATTTT
V gene: TRBV28; clone size: many; J gene: TRBJ1-1; D gene: TRBD1; CDR3 protein: CASLTGITEAFF; CDR3 DNA: TGTGCCAGCCTGACAGGGATCACTGAAGCTTTCTTT
V gene: TRBV15; clone size: many; J gene: TRBJ2-7; D gene: TRBD2; CDR3 protein: CATRRGASEQYF; CDR3 DNA: TGTGCCACCAGGCGGGGGGCCTCCGAGCAGTACTTC
V gene: TRBV12-3/TRBV12-4; clone size: many; J gene: TRBJ1-4; D gene: TRBD1; CDR3 protein: CASSRQGSNEKLFF; CDR3 DNA: TGTGCCAGCAGCCGACAGGGTAGCAACGAAAAACTGTTTTTT
V gene: TRBV20-1; clone size: many; J gene: TRBJ2-1; D gene: TRBD2; CDR3 protein: CSARDATSVAEQFF; CDR3 DNA: TGCAGTGCTAGAGATGCAACTAGCGTGGCTGAGCAGTTCTTC
V gene: TRBV20-1; clone size: many; J gene: TRBJ2-2; D gene: TRBD2; CDR3 protein: CSATLAGETTGELFF; CDR3 DNA: TGCAGTGCCACACTAGCGGGGGAAACCACCGGGGAGCTGTTTTTT
V gene: TRBV6-6; clone size: many; J gene: TRBJ1-1; D gene: -; CDR3 protein: CASKKRGIGNTEAFF; CDR3 DNA: TGTGCCAGCAAAAAGAGGGGAATAGGGAACACTGAAGCTTTCTTT
V gene: TRBV29-1; clone size: many; J gene: TRBJ1-1; D gene: -; CDR3 protein: CSVMMGNTEAFF; CDR3 DNA: TGCAGCGTTATGATGGGGAACACTGAAGCTTTCTTT
V gene: TRBV13; clone size: many; J gene: TRBJ2-1; D gene: -; CDR3 protein: CAARQMGNEQFF; CDR3 DNA: TGTGCCGCAAGGCAGATGGGCAATGAGCAGTTCTTC
V gene: TRBV5-1; clone size: -; J gene: TRBJ2-3; D gene: -; CDR3 protein: CASSHQETFSTNTQYF; CDR3 DNA: TGCGCCAGCAGTCATCAGGAGACTTTTAGCACAAATACGCAGTATTTT
V gene: TRBV29-1; clone size: many; J gene: TRBJ2-1; D gene: TRBD2; CDR3 protein: CSGGTSGGEQFF; CDR3 DNA: TGCAGCGGAGGGACTAGCGGCGGTGAGCAGTTCTTC
V gene: TRBV28; clone size: many; J gene: TRBJ2-7; D gene: -; CDR3 protein: CASSPIRDFTYEQYF; CDR3 DNA: TGTGCCAGCAGCCCTATCCGGGATTTTACCTACGAGCAGTACTTC
V gene: TRBV7-9; clone size: many; J gene: TRBJ2-7; D gene: -; CDR3 protein: CASSSVGTYEQYF; CDR3 DNA: TGTGCCAGCAGCTCGGTGGGAACCTACGAGCAGTACTTC
V gene: TRBV4-2; clone size: few; J gene: TRBJ2-7; D gene: TRBD2; CDR3 protein: CASSQSLAGVNEQYF; CDR3 DNA: TGTGCCAGCAGCCAGAGCCTAGCGGGTGTCAACGAGCAGTACTTC
V gene: TRBV5-4; clone size: many; J gene: TRBJ2-3; D gene: TRBD2; CDR3 protein: CASNPRGGIDTQYF; CDR3 DNA: TGTGCCAGCAACCCCCGGGGGGGCATCGATACGCAGTATTTT
V gene: TRBV2; clone size: -; J gene: TRBJ2-5; D gene: TRBD1; CDR3 protein: CASSGTGNTQETQYF; CDR3 DNA: TGTGCCAGCAGCGGGACAGGGAATACTCAAGAGACCCAGTACTTC
V gene: TRBV20-1; clone size: many; J gene: TRBJ1-5; D gene: -; CDR3 protein: CSARAASLGPQHF; CDR3 DNA: TGCAGTGCTAGAGCGGCGTCGCTTGGGCCCCAGCATTTT
V gene: TRBV2; clone size: many; J gene: TRBJ2-2; D gene: TRBD1; CDR3 protein: CASSEDRGPGELFF; CDR3 DNA: TGTGCCAGCAGTGAAGACAGGGGGCCCGGGGAGCTGTTTTTT
V gene: TRBV7-2; clone size: many; J gene: TRBJ2-5; D gene: -; CDR3 protein: CASSFTPQETQYF; CDR3 DNA: TGTGCCAGCAGCTTCACGCCCCAAGAGACCCAGTACTTC
V gene: TRBV3-2; clone size: large; J gene: TRBJ2-5; D gene: -; CDR3 protein: CASSPLEETQYF; CDR3 DNA: TGTGCCAGCAGCCCGCTAGAAGAGACCCAGTACTTC
V gene: TRBV30; clone size: many; J gene: TRBJ2-1; D gene: TRBD1; CDR3 protein: CALDRAIYNEQFF; CDR3 DNA: TGTGCCTTGGACAGGGCCATTTACAATGAGCAGTTCTTC
V gene: TRBV28; clone size: many; J gene: TRBJ2-1; D gene: -; CDR3 protein: CASSFLGVSGETNEQFF; CDR3 DNA: TGTGCCAGCAGTTTTCTCGGTGTGTCGGGAGAAACCAATGAGCAGTTCTTC
V gene: TRBV7-8; clone size: many; J gene: TRBJ2-3; D gene: TRBD2; CDR3 protein: CASRTALAGGPADTQYF; CDR3 DNA: TGTGCCAGCAGGACCGCGCTAGCGGGCGGACCCGCAGATACGCAGTATTTT
V gene: TRBV7-2; clone size: many; J gene: TRBJ2-1; D gene: TRBD2; CDR3 protein: CASSSGWLAGNNEQFF; CDR3 DNA: TGTGCCAGCAGCTCAGGCTGGCTAGCGGGGAACAATGAGCAGTTCTTC